These 13 T cell receptor beta chains came from one sample sequenced in a study of brain metastases from non-small cell lung cancer. Produced via immunoSEQ multiplex PCR; TCRdb's table is partial and in-frame only. Of some 930 clones detected, 88% appear once; the ten largest clones hold around 5.2%. The sequenced sample consisted of tumor-adjacent normal tissue. These receptor sequences come from a donor at least 40 years old with non-small cell lung cancer.

This chain joins TRBV19 and TRBJ1-1; D not resolved. The CDR3 is 13 residues long. CDR1 and CDR2 from the germline V gene are LNHDA and SQIVND (reference sequence). V lost 3 bases to trimming and J lost 1 base, with 6 bases between them. As DNA, the CDR3 is TGTGCCAGTAGTATTACCCAGAACACTGAAGCTTTCTTT. The encoded protein is CASSITQNTEAFF.

CDR3 amino acids: CASSLLSRTEQYF. The CDR3 coding sequence is TGTGCCAGCAGCCTCCTTTCACGCACCGAGCAGTACTTC. The chain joins TRBV6-2 or TRBV6-3 to TRBJ2-7; D is undetermined. The V end was cut by 6 bases, the J end by 6 bases, with 15 bases between. CDR1 MNHEY and CDR2 SVGEGT come from the germline V gene. This CDR3 has 13 residues.

The V call is TRBV19, the J call TRBJ1-4, with a possible D match to TRBD1 (5 bases). V gave up 0 bases and J gave up 13 bases, with 18 bases separating them. The CDR3 sequence is 15 residues long. Germline loops: CDR1 LNHDA, CDR2 SQIVND (reference sequence). The CDR3 loop reads CASSIETGLRAGLFF. CDR3 DNA sequence: TGTGCCAGTAGTATAGAAACAGGTTTAAGGGCCGGACTGTTTTTT.

The count of this clone is one. This chain uses TRBV29-1 with TRBJ2-3; TRBD2 agrees at 7 bases. V shed 4 bases, J shed 3 bases, and the junction held 4 bases outside the gene matches. The CDR3 consists of 13 residues. Germline V gene sequence: CDR1 SQVTM, CDR2 ANQGSEA. CDR3 nucleotides: TGCAGCGTTGTCGGGGGGTCAACAGATACGCAGTATTTT. It codes for CSVVGGSTDTQYF.

This chain connects TRBV7-9 to TRBJ1-6; D perhaps matches TRBD1 (5 bases). The CDR3 is 15 amino acids. Germline CDR1 is SEHNR and CDR2 is FQNEAQ (reference sequence). Trimming pared 0 bases from V and 10 bases from J, leaving 13 bases between. This CDR3 reads CASSLAAGLRSPLHF. The CDR3 DNA is TGTGCCAGCAGCTTAGCGGCAGGGCTAAGATCACCCCTCCACTTT.

This clone was counted a few times. This chain uses TRBV2 with TRBJ2-5; a possible D gene is TRBD2 (5 bases). The germline V gene has CDR1 SNHLY and CDR2 FYNNEI. V was trimmed by 7 bases and J by 3 bases, leaving 18 bases between them. The CDR3 is 15 amino acids. The CDR3 nucleotides are TGTGCCAGCAAACGCCGGGGTAGCTCTGAAGAGACCCAGTACTTC. Its protein product is CASKRRGSSEETQYF.

V gene TRBV13 combines with J gene TRBJ1-2; D gene unclear. The V and J ends lost 5 bases and 2 bases respectively, with 12 bases between them. CDR3 size: 14 residues. CDR1 PRHDT and CDR2 FYEKMQ come from the germline V gene (reference sequence). The CDR3 protein is CASSPRILNYGYTF. CDR3 nucleotides: TGTGCCAGCAGCCCCAGAATTCTGAACTATGGCTACACCTTC.

The sample holds a few counts of this clone. The gene calls are TRBV24-1 and TRBJ2-1; the D gene is possibly TRBD2 (5 bases). V was cut by 3 bases and J by 7 bases, with 9 bases left in between. The germline CDR1 and CDR2 sequences are KGHDR and SFDVKD. CDR3 size: 13 residues. The CDR3 coding sequence is TGTGCCACCAGTGATGTAGGGAGTAATGAGCAGTTCTTC. Its translation is CATSDVGSNEQFF.

The chain recombines TRBV28 with TRBJ2-7; D unresolved. Deletions cut 3 bases from V and 3 bases from J, with 6 bases between. The CDR3 consists of 12 residues. The germline CDR1 and CDR2 sequences are MDHEN and SYDVKM. This CDR3 reads CASSFRVYEQYF. The CDR3 DNA reads as TGTGCCAGCAGTTTTAGGGTCTACGAGCAGTACTTC.

The J gene is TRBJ2-1, the V gene TRBV28, with D maybe TRBD1 (5 bases). Germline loops: CDR1 MDHEN, CDR2 SYDVKM. This CDR3 has 12 residues. Deletions cut 4 bases from V and 8 bases from J, with 9 bases between. CDR3 in amino acids: CASSSQGDEQFF. In DNA, the CDR3 is TGTGCCAGCAGTTCCCAAGGGGATGAGCAGTTCTTC.

V is TRBV28 and J is TRBJ1-5, with 7 bases matching TRBD1. V lost 7 bases and J lost 4; bases outside the gene matches: 10. CDR3 length equals 15 residues. CDR1 MDHEN and CDR2 SYDVKM come from the germline V gene. CDR3 nucleotides: TGTGCCAGCAACGTGAGGACAGGAGGGAATCAGCCCCAGCATTTT. It yields the protein CASNVRTGGNQPQHF.

This chain joins TRBV7-3 and TRBJ2-3; no definite D call. The germline CDR1 and CDR2 sequences are SGHTA and FQGTGA. Trimming took off 8 bases at V and 2 bases at J, with 14 bases between the two ends. The CDR3 runs to 14 residues. As DNA, the CDR3 is TGTGCCAGCCCGCGGATCACCATCACAGATACGCAGTATTTT. Its protein is CASPRITITDTQYF. The full variable domain, in which reference TRBV7-3 and TRBJ2-3 provide the parts outside the CDR3, is GAGVSQTPSNKVTEKGKYVELRCDPISGHTALYWYRQSLGQGPEFLIYFQGTGAADDSGLPNDRFFAVRPEGSVSTLKIQRTERGDSAVYLCASPRITITDTQYFGPGTRLTVL.

The V and J genes are TRBV3-1 (or the pseudogene TRBV3-2) and TRBJ2-7, with D unclear. Germline V gene lookup returns CDR1 LGHDT and CDR2 YNNKEL (reference sequence). The CDR3 spans 14 residues. V shed 1 base and J shed 1 base, with 8 bases lying between them. The CDR3 DNA is TGTGCCAGCAGCCAAGGTCCCCTATCCTACGAGCAGTACTTC. As protein: CASSQGPLSYEQYF.